A single T cell receptor beta chain is shown here with its context. The target antigen is unknown. Other DNA sequences in the same sample also yield this CDR3. The data derive from a study of radiotherapy plus CTLA-4 blockade in lung cancer. General observations from the study: It was early blood T cell clone dynamics, with interferon-beta, that reportedly best predicted response.

Per germline, CDR1 SGHAT and CDR2 FQNNGV. This CDR3 spans 12 amino acids. With 1 base removed from V and 8 bases from J, the gap between germline ends came to 5 bases. Profiled with immunoSEQ multiplex PCR; TCRdb holds only in-frame clones, not every one. Here the sample spans 55,000 to 80,000 clones, around 77% being singletons. This receptor was identified in a human donor with non-small cell lung cancer who had a complete response to radiotherapy plus ipilimumab. The V call is TRBV11-2, the J call TRBJ1-4, with a tentative D call TRBD1 (5 bases). Sequencing used peripheral blood, obtained from a patient treated with radiotherapy plus ipilimumab. The CDR3 DNA follows: TGTGCCAGCAGCTTAGGGGGGGAAAAACTGTTTTTT. The encoded protein is CASSLGGEKLFF.